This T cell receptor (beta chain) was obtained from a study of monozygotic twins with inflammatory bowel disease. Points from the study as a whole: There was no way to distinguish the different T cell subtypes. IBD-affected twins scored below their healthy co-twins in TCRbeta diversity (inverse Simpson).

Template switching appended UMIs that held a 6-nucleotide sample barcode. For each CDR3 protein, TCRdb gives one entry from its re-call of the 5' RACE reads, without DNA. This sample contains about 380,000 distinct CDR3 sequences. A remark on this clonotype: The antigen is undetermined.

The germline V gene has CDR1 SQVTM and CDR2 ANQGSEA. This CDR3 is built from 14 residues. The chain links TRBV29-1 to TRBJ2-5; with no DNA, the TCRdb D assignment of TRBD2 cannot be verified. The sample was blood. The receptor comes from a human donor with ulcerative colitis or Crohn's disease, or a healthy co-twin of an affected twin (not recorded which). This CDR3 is CSVERLAGVKTQYF.